The 16 T cell receptor beta chains below were found in one sample sequenced in a study of T cells in Graves' hyperthyroidism and ophthalmopathy. Amplification yielded TCR beta CDR3 regions, with RNA transcripts as the source. The study used the HTBI primer set for a first-round RT-PCR of the TCR CDR3. One entry per CDR3 protein results from TCRdb running MiXCR on the multiplex PCR reads. The top ten clones hold 15% of a sample with more than 550,000 distinct CDR3 sequences, approximately 15% of them seen once. Material: blood. These TCRs come from a man between 45 and 60 years old with Graves' hyperthyroidism.

V gene TRBV2 combines with J gene TRBJ2-2; D is undetermined. Trimming left V 5 bases short and J 6 bases short, with 13 bases between. Germline CDR1 and CDR2: SNHLY and FYNNEI. The CDR3 totals 14 residues. Here the CDR3 reads CASSQRSWAGELFF. CDR3 DNA sequence: TGTGCCAGCAGTCAGAGGAGTTGGGCCGGGGAGCTGTTTTTT.

This clonotype appeared a few times. The chain employs TRBV12-3 or TRBV12-4 and TRBJ2-1; 9 bases map to TRBD2. This CDR3 contains 15 residues. The J segment lost 8 bases and the V segment lost 7 bases, leaving 12 bases of the junction unmatched. The CDR3 loop is CASTPGTSTYDEQFF. The CDR3 DNA sequence: TGTGCCAGCACCCCGGGGACTAGCACTTACGATGAGCAGTTCTTC.

This clonotype came up many times. The chain carries TRBV7-2 and TRBJ2-1; 9 positions match TRBD2. V shed 5 bases and J 3 bases; nucleotides not matched to a gene: 8. Germline-derived CDR1 and CDR2 are SGHTA and FQGNSA. This CDR3 region has 16 residues. CDR3 sequence: CASSPTTSGVYNEQFF. CDR3 bases: TGTGCCAGCAGCCCCACGACTAGCGGAGTCTACAATGAGCAGTTCTTC.

Ten or more counts support this clonotype. The V call is TRBV2, the J call TRBJ2-2; 7 bases line up with TRBD1. Looked up from germline, CDR1 is SNHLY and CDR2 is FYNNEI. The V segment lost 1 base and the J segment 3 bases; nucleotides outside the gene matches: 5. This CDR3 spans 16 amino acids. CDR3 DNA sequence: TGTGCCAGCAGTGAAGGACAGGGTTTGGACACCGGGGAGCTGTTTTTT. This gives the protein CASSEGQGLDTGELFF.

This clonotype was recorded many times. The J gene is TRBJ1-1, the V gene TRBV27; TRBD1 matches at 7 bases. The germline CDR1 and CDR2 sequences are MNHEY and SMNVEV (reference sequence). The CDR3 covers 13 residues. The trim removed 2 bases at V and 7 bases at J, leaving 4 bases unmatched. The CDR3 loop is CASSLRGTVEAFF. The CDR3, as DNA: TGTGCCAGCAGTTTAAGGGGGACAGTTGAAGCTTTCTTT.

The sample holds many counts of this clonotype. V and J are TRBV11-1 and TRBJ1-1; the D gene is possibly TRBD1 (6 bases). Germline values: CDR1 SGHAT, CDR2 FQDESV (reference sequence). This CDR3 spans 13 amino acids. The V end was cut by 5 bases, the J end by 5 bases, with 12 bases between. The CDR3 is CASSPTGLTEAFF. DNA for the CDR3: TGTGCCAGCAGCCCCACAGGGTTAACTGAAGCTTTCTTT.

This clonotype was seen many times. The V and J genes are TRBV7-2 and TRBJ2-1; tentatively, D is TRBD1 (5 bases). The V end was cut by 1 base, the J end by 9 bases, with 16 bases between. The CDR3 consists of 15 residues. Per the germline V gene, CDR1 is SGHTA and CDR2 is FQGNSA. The DNA for the CDR3 is TGTGCCAGCAGCTTAGTGGGGATCTCTAGGGGTGAGCAGTTCTTC. It is translated as CASSLVGISRGEQFF.

This clonotype was seen a few times. The J gene is TRBJ2-7, the V gene TRBV7-2; the match to TRBD2 covers 8 bases. The CDR3 sequence is 19 residues long. J lost 7 bases, V lost 4 bases, and 24 bases had no gene match. CDR1 and CDR2 (germline): SGHTA, FQGNSA. CDR3 protein: CASSYLSLREREPIGEQYF. For the CDR3, the DNA is TGTGCCAGCAGCTACCTCTCCTTGCGGGAGCGGGAGCCCATAGGGGAGCAGTACTTC.

This clonotype has a count of ten or more. The V call is TRBV27, the J call TRBJ2-5, with D perhaps TRBD2 (6 bases). Trimming shortened V by 3 bases and J by 5 bases, and 10 bases separated the two germline ends. The V gene's germline CDR1 is MNHEY and CDR2 SMNVEV (reference sequence). CDR3 length: 13 amino acids. CDR3 protein: CASSFGGWETQYF. The CDR3, as DNA: TGTGCCAGCAGTTTCGGGGGTTGGGAGACCCAGTACTTC.

This clonotype was recorded at least ten times. CDR3 region: CASSQVGDNYGYTF. CDR3 coding DNA: TGTGCCAGCAGCCAAGTGGGAGATAACTATGGCTACACCTTC. The chain joins TRBV3-1 to TRBJ1-2; D gene ambiguous. V shed 1 base and J shed 1 base, with 7 bases lying between them. CDR3 length: 14 amino acids. Germline CDR1 is LGHDT and CDR2 is YNNKEL (reference sequence).

This clonotype was observed a few times. The chain links TRBV5-1 to TRBJ2-1; 10 bases line up with TRBD1. This CDR3 region has 16 residues. V shed 4 bases and J 1 base; nucleotides not matched to a gene: 5. Germline lookup yields CDR1 SGHRS and CDR2 YFSETQ. CDR3 loop: CASSPGQGGSYNEQFF. The CDR3 DNA reads TGCGCCAGCAGCCCTGGACAGGGGGGGTCCTACAATGAGCAGTTCTTC.

This clonotype was seen many times. The chain carries TRBV2 and TRBJ1-6; the D gene is possibly TRBD1 (6 bases). Germline CDR1 is SNHLY and CDR2 is FYNNEI. Trimming shortened V by 2 bases and J by 10 bases, and 15 bases separated the two germline ends. There are 15 residues in the CDR3. The CDR3 spells CASSEIVQGMSPLHF. DNA for the CDR3: TGTGCCAGCAGTGAAATTGTCCAGGGGATGTCACCCCTCCACTTT.

This clonotype has ten or more counts. The genes are TRBV28 and TRBJ2-1, with 12 bases aligning to TRBD1. This CDR3 spans 16 amino acids. V lost 6 bases to trimming and J lost 5 bases; unmatched junction nucleotides: 8. Germline V CDR1 and CDR2: MDHEN, SYDVKM. CDR3 coding DNA: TGTGCCAGCAGGGGGTCCGGGACAGGGGGCAACAATGAGCAGTTCTTC. Translation: CASRGSGTGGNNEQFF.

This chain connects TRBV11-3 to TRBJ2-1; a possible D gene is TRBD2 (5 bases). The CDR3 covers 14 residues. V lost 5 bases and J 5 bases, leaving 13 bases between the germline ends. CDR1 is SGHNT and CDR2 is YENEEA in the germline V gene. This CDR3 is CASSPPGVHNEQFF. Here the CDR3 DNA reads TGTGCCAGCAGCCCCCCCGGGGTCCACAATGAGCAGTTCTTC. Based on the CDR3 plus reference TRBV11-3 and TRBJ2-1, the full variable domain is EAGVVQSPRYKIIEKKQPVAFWCNPISGHNTLYWYLQNLGQGPELLIRYENEEAVDDSQLPKDRFSAERLKGVDSTLKIQPAELGDSAVYLCASSPPGVHNEQFFGPGTRLTVL.

This clonotype was recorded a few times. This chain links TRBV29-1 with TRBJ2-4; D uncertain. This CDR3 contains 12 residues. CDR1 is SQVTM, CDR2 ANQGSEA, per germline. V gave up 6 bases and J gave up 5 bases, with 11 bases separating them. In nucleotides, the CDR3 is TGCAGCGTCGAATCCCCCCAAAACATTCAGTACTTC. Its translation: CSVESPQNIQYF.

J is TRBJ2-7 and V is TRBV6-5; tentative D call: TRBD1 (6 bases). CDR3 length equals 14 residues. Germline CDR1 reads MNHEY; CDR2 reads SVGAGI. Trimming removed 2 bases at V and 2 bases at J, with 10 bases between. The CDR3 reads CASSYQQGTYEQYF. As DNA, the CDR3 is TGTGCCAGCAGTTACCAACAGGGCACCTACGAGCAGTACTTC.